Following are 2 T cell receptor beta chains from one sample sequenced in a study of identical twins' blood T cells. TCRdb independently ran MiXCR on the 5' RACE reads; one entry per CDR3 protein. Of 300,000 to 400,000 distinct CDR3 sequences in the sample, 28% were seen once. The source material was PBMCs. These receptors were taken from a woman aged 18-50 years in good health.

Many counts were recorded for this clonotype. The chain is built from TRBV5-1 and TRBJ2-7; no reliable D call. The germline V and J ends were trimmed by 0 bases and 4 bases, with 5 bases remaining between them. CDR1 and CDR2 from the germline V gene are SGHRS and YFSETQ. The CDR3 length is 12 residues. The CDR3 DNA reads TGCGCCAGCAGCTTGGATGTTTACGAGCAGTACTTC. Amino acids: CASSLDVYEQYF.

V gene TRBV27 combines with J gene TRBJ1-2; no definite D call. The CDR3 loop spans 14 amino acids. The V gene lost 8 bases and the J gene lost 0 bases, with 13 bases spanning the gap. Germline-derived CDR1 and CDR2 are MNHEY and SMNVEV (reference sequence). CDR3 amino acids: CASGPYGANYGYTF. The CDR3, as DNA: TGTGCCAGCGGTCCCTATGGAGCTAACTATGGCTACACCTTC.